This entry describes one T cell receptor beta chain. TCRdb keeps only in-frame clones here, not all; method: immunoSEQ multiplex PCR. The sample holds approximately 2,300,000 clones, just under 95% seen once. This specimen belongs to a study of shared clonotypes between healthy human individuals. The CDR3 runs 15 residues. The receptor comes from a young man in good health. Some clones in this sample may be carry-over from other donors' samples. This chain links TRBV21-1 with TRBJ2-6; the table gives TRBD1 as D, unverified against the DNA. TRBV21-1 is a pseudogene locus. Sequences were obtained from naive CD4+ T cells from PBMCs. The subset denotes: CD45RA+ positively selected. CDR3 protein: CASHNMWSGANVLTF. The CDR3 region has the DNA TGTGCCAGCCACAATATGTGGTCTGGGGCCAACGTCCTGACTTTC.